Included here is one T cell receptor beta chain sequence, with context. In the same sample, other DNA sequences code for this CDR3. The data are from a study of shared clonotypes between healthy human individuals. Several immunoSEQ plates received, in even portions, the genomic DNA of each subset. Per the study methods: Because ImmunoSEQ provided only junction sequences with no quality scores, the filtering differed. Using immunoSEQ multiplex PCR, the repertoire was profiled, and TCRdb retains in-frame clones only, with some absent. D and trimming come from the DNA, and the V and J calls and clone size come from that table. The sample has some 2,100,000 clones; about 94% are singletons. Healthy HIV-negative adults without recent acute infections or vaccinations served as donors. Those who donated, Caucasian adults without exception, all lived in Nashville, Tennessee. Material: naive CD4+ T cells sorted from blood. Subset specified: CD45RA+ positively selected. The clonotype was recovered from a man between 18 and 35 years old in good health.

The CDR3 DNA sequence: TGTGCCAGCAGCCTAAGACAGGGGAGCACAGATACGCAGTATTTT. It codes for CASSLRQGSTDTQYF. The V and J genes are TRBV5-8 and TRBJ2-3; 8 bases align to TRBD1. CDR1 is SGHTS and CDR2 is YDEGEE in the germline V gene. This CDR3 is 15 amino acids long. V was clipped by 4 bases and J by 0 bases; unmatched bases: 4.